This entry lists 23 T cell receptor beta chains sequenced from one sample in a study of T-cell reconstitution after alpha-beta-depleted transplantation in children (dated by TCRdb to the mid-2010s). The library came from PCR. TCRdb shows the sequencer as Illumina HiSeq 2500. To normalize quantification of the TCRbeta repertoire, the TCR libraries were built with molecular barcoding that relied on unique molecular identifiers. TCRdb redid the processing of the public reads, applying fastp at Q25 and MiXCR, and retained in-frame beta chains. Each entry merges the rows of one CDR3 protein and shows their most common DNA and genes. The sample table records about 400,000 distinct CDR3 sequences; approximately 20% of these occur just once. Of the sample, around 4% is held by the ten largest clones. Sequenced material: PBMCs from the stem cell graft donor, taken from the stem cell graft. The receptor source for this set is a human donor who donated a stem cell graft to a child with acute myeloid leukemia.

This clonotype was seen a few times. V is TRBV15 and J is TRBJ2-7; a possible D gene is TRBD1 (5 bases). Germline CDR1 LNHNV, CDR2 YYDKDF (reference sequence). V was clipped by 2 bases and J by 2 bases, with 13 bases between them. The CDR3 has 15 amino acids. DNA for the CDR3: TGTGCCACCAGCAGACAGGGAAAAGTGCCCTACGAGCAGTACTTC. Its translation: CATSRQGKVPYEQYF.

This chain links TRBV5-1 with TRBJ2-6; TRBD1 aligns across 7 bases. The V segment lost 4 bases and the J segment 2 bases; nucleotides outside the gene matches: 15. The CDR3 has 19 amino acids. CDR1 and CDR2 from the germline V gene are SGHRS and YFSETQ. The CDR3 DNA reads as TGCGCCAGCAGCAAAGAAGGGACAGCTCATTGGACTGGGGCCAACGTCCTGACTTTC. Its protein is CASSKEGTAHWTGANVLTF.

The chain uses TRBV9 and TRBJ2-7; no definite D call. Germline V CDR1 and CDR2: SGDLS, YYNGEE. This CDR3 is 14 amino acids long. Trimming removed 4 bases at V and 0 bases at J, with 11 bases between. The CDR3 sequence is CASSPTLSSYEQYF. In DNA form, the CDR3 reads TGTGCCAGCAGCCCGACTCTAAGCTCCTACGAGCAGTACTTC. Together with reference TRBV9 and TRBJ2-7, the CDR3 gives the full variable domain: DSGVTQTPKHLITATGQRVTLRCSPRSGDLSVYWYQQSLDQGLQFLIQYYNGEERAKGNILERFSAQQFPDLHSELNLSSLELGDSALYFCASSPTLSSYEQYFGPGTRLTVT.

This clonotype has at least ten counts. This chain connects TRBV20-1 to TRBJ1-1, with D perhaps TRBD1 (5 bases). CDR3 size: 13 residues. V lost 3 bases and J lost 5, with 13 bases in between. Germline V gene data show CDR1 as DFQATT and CDR2 as SNEGSKA (reference sequence). The CDR3 is CSASSGGTTEAFF. Here the CDR3 DNA reads TGCAGTGCTAGTTCCGGGGGGACGACTGAAGCTTTCTTT.

This sequence joins TRBV3-1 and TRBJ2-1, with TRBD2 identical over 12 bases. Unmatched junction bases numbered 6, after V lost 1 base and J lost 11 bases. The CDR3 length is 15 residues. Germline V gene lookup returns CDR1 LGHDT and CDR2 YNNKEL (reference sequence). The CDR3: CASSQVRGTSGQQFF. The DNA for the CDR3 is TGTGCCAGCAGCCAAGTTCGGGGGACTAGCGGGCAGCAGTTCTTC.

This clonotype was recorded a few times. This chain uses TRBV15 with TRBJ2-3, with 13 bases lining up with TRBD2. With 6 bases clipped from V and 1 base from J, the junction kept 7 bases outside the gene matches. The CDR3 has 17 residues. Germline lookup yields CDR1 LNHNV and CDR2 YYDKDF (reference sequence). CDR3: CATRGTSGVPGTDTQYF. In DNA form, the CDR3 reads TGTGCCACCAGAGGGACTAGCGGGGTCCCCGGCACAGATACGCAGTATTTT.

The table lists this clonotype with a few counts. This sequence joins TRBV12-3 or TRBV12-4 and TRBJ1-1; 7 bases are shared with TRBD1. The CDR3 sequence is 16 residues long. With 5 bases clipped from V and 3 bases from J, the junction kept 12 bases outside the gene matches. The CDR3 DNA reads as TGTGCCAGCAGTCCCGGACAGGAACTCGGGTACACTGAAGCTTTCTTT. Its protein product is CASSPGQELGYTEAFF.

This clonotype was picked up a small number of times. The chain links TRBV3-1 to TRBJ2-1; the D is unclear. The germline V and J ends were trimmed by 1 base and 3 bases, with 7 bases remaining between them. Per germline, CDR1 LGHDT and CDR2 YNNKEL (reference sequence). This CDR3 spans 14 amino acids. The CDR3 reads CASSQVNVYNEQFF. The CDR3 DNA sequence: TGTGCCAGCAGCCAAGTCAACGTCTACAATGAGCAGTTCTTC.

This clonotype showed up many times. The CDR3 nucleotides are TGTGCCAGCAGTTTAGTAGGGAAGGGGGCAAGCAATCAGCCCCAGCATTTT. Translation: CASSLVGKGASNQPQHF. V and J are TRBV12-3 or TRBV12-4 and TRBJ1-5; TRBD1 matches at 7 bases. The CDR3 loop spans 17 amino acids. V lost 1 base to trimming and J lost 1 base; unmatched junction nucleotides: 7.

This clonotype was observed many times. V usage is TRBV29-1 and J usage is TRBJ1-1; 7 nucleotides agree with TRBD1. This CDR3 has 14 amino acids. J was trimmed by 0 bases and V by 7 bases; bases with no gene match: 8. CDR1 is SQVTM, CDR2 ANQGSEA, per germline. The CDR3 bases are TGCAGCGCTAGGGACAGCAAGATGAACACTGAAGCTTTCTTT. It specifies CSARDSKMNTEAFF.

This clonotype was found a few times. This rearrangement joins TRBV25-1 to TRBJ2-7; TRBD1 aligns across 8 bases. Trimming removed 8 bases from V and 4 bases from J; junction bases left unmatched: 7. CDR1 MGHDK and CDR2 SYGVNS come from the germline V gene. The CDR3 sequence is 13 residues long. The CDR3 region is CASGQGGQYEQYF. In DNA, the CDR3 is TGTGCCAGCGGACAGGGAGGTCAGTACGAGCAGTACTTC.

The sample holds a few counts of this clonotype. The chain links TRBV10-3 to TRBJ1-5; weak D call: TRBD1 (6 bases). The V end was cut by 7 bases, the J end by 3 bases, with 10 bases between. This CDR3 spans 13 amino acids. Germline V gene sequence: CDR1 ENHRY, CDR2 SYGVKD. CDR3 region: CAIKGGPNQPQHF. CDR3 sequence (DNA): TGTGCCATCAAGGGGGGCCCCAATCAGCCCCAGCATTTT.

This clonotype was seen repeatedly, ten times or more. This CDR3 reads CSAAPGTNGETQYF. The CDR3 DNA follows: TGCAGTGCTGCACCCGGGACAAACGGGGAGACCCAGTACTTC. The chain combines TRBV20-1 with TRBJ2-5; tentatively, D is TRBD1 (6 bases). The CDR3 totals 14 residues. V was clipped by 5 bases and J by 5 bases, with 18 bases between them. The germline V gene encodes CDR1 DFQATT and CDR2 SNEGSKA (reference sequence).

This clonotype was found many times. One end of the junction does not line up with germline, which may come from a read error. The chain employs TRBV29-1 and TRBJ2-1; 12 bases fit TRBD2. Germline CDR1 and CDR2: SQVTM and ANQGSEA. The CDR3 consists of 13 residues. CDR3 bases: TGCAGCGGAGAACGACTAGCGGGAGAGGAGCCGTTCTTC. It codes for CSGERLAGEEPFF.

This clonotype has a count of ten or more. This sequence joins TRBV6-1 and TRBJ2-2; D gene uncertain. The CDR3 runs 13 residues. V dropped 7 bases and J dropped 7 bases, with 13 bases sitting between them. Germline loops: CDR1 MNHNS, CDR2 SASEGT. The CDR3 sequence: CASTSGVLGELFF. The CDR3 nucleotides are TGTGCCAGCACATCGGGTGTGCTCGGGGAGCTGTTTTTT.

This clonotype was seen a few times. The chain uses TRBV5-1 and TRBJ2-7; D could derive from TRBD1 or TRBD2 (5 bases each). Germline-derived CDR1 and CDR2 are SGHRS and YFSETQ. This CDR3 region has 13 residues. The V and J ends lost 4 bases and 7 bases respectively, with 15 bases between them. CDR3 sequence (DNA): TGCGCCAGCAGCACTCCCGGGGCCGGGGAGCAGTACTTC. It encodes CASSTPGAGEQYF.

This clonotype occurred once. The rearrangement links TRBV7-9 to TRBJ2-7, with D unresolved. This CDR3 is built from 12 residues. V gave up 0 bases and J gave up 6 bases, with 6 bases separating them. Germline V CDR1 and CDR2: SEHNR, FQNEAQ (reference sequence). The CDR3 is CASSLAIPEQYF. CDR3 bases: TGTGCCAGCAGCTTAGCCATCCCCGAGCAGTACTTC.

The V call is TRBV12-3 or TRBV12-4, the J call TRBJ1-1, with TRBD1 as a possible D gene (6 bases). This CDR3 contains 13 residues. V gave up 3 bases and J gave up 12 bases, with 17 bases separating them. The CDR3 DNA sequence: TGTGCCAGCAGTTTTAACCGCAGGGGCGGAACTTTCTTT. This sequence encodes CASSFNRRGGTFF.

In this sample, this clonotype turned up many times. The gene calls are TRBV5-6 and TRBJ2-1; D call uncertain. This CDR3 has 15 amino acids. Germline assignment: CDR1 SGHDT and CDR2 YYEEEE. V was pared by 3 bases and J by 2 bases, with 12 bases between. CDR3 bases: TGTGCCAGCAGCTCCCTGGGTGGGACCTACAATGAGCAGTTCTTC. It translates to CASSSLGGTYNEQFF.

The DNA of the CDR3 is TGTGCCAGCAGTGGGTCTAGTCTAGAGTACCAAGAGACCCAGTACTTC. Protein sequence: CASSGSSLEYQETQYF. The rearrangement joins TRBV12-3 or TRBV12-4 to TRBJ2-5, with no clear D. This CDR3 has 16 amino acids. V lost 5 bases, J lost 0 bases, and 16 bases lay in between.

The chain combines TRBV6-5 with TRBJ2-1; possibly TRBD1 for D (5 bases). CDR1 is MNHEY and CDR2 is SVGAGI in the germline V gene. The CDR3 extends over 17 amino acids. Trimming pared 0 bases from V and 5 bases from J, leaving 17 bases between. CDR3 DNA: TGTGCCAGCAGTTACTCGACGAGACTTAGGACAAACAATGAGCAGTTCTTC. Its translation: CASSYSTRLRTNNEQFF.

The sample holds a few counts of this clonotype. The genes are TRBV21-1 and TRBJ2-5. TRBV21-1 is a pseudogene. This CDR3 contains 14 residues. Here the CDR3 DNA reads TGTGCCAGCATCTTTTCTAGGAAACAAGAGACCCAGTACTTC. It yields the protein CASIFSRKQETQYF.

V is TRBV2 and J is TRBJ2-1; 10 bases agree with TRBD2. In germline, CDR1 is SNHLY, CDR2 FYNNEI. The CDR3 is 15 amino acids. V was pared by 7 bases and J by 4 bases, with 7 bases of the junction left unmatched. The chain's CDR3 is CASTSGLADYNEQFF. CDR3 DNA sequence: TGTGCCAGCACCTCTGGACTAGCGGATTACAATGAGCAGTTCTTC.